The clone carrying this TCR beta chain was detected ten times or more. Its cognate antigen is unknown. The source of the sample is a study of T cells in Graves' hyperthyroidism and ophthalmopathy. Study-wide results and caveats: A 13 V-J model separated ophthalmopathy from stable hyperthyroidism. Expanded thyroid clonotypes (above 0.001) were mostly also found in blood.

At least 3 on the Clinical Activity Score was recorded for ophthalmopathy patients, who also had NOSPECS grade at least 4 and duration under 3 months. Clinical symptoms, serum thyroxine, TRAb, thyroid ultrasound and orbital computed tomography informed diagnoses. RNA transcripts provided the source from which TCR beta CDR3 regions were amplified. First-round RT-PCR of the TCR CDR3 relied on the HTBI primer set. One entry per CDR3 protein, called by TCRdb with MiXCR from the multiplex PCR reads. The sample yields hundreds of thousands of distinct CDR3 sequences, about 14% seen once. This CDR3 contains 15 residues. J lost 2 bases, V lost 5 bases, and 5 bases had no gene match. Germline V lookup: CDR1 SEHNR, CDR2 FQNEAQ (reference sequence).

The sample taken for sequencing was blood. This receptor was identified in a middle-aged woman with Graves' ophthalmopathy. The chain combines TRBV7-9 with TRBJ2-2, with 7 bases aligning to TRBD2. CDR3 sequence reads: CASSPGTTNTGELFF. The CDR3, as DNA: TGTGCCAGCAGCCCCGGGACTACCAACACCGGGGAGCTGTTTTTT.